A selection of T cell receptor beta chains follows, all from one sample in a study of shared clonotypes between healthy human individuals. The protocol was immunoSEQ multiplex PCR, while the TCRdb copy is restricted to in-frame clones and leaves out a portion. Of 2.3 million or so clones listed, 93% are singletons. The specimen sequenced was naive CD4+ T cells from PBMCs. These receptors originate from a man aged 18 to 29 in good health. Some clones in this sample may be carry-over from other donors' samples. CDR3s include the opening cysteine and the closing phenylalanine or tryptophan. Fields, in order: V gene, J gene, CDR3 protein.

TRBV4-3,TRBJ2-2,CASSQLQLAGNTGELFF
TRBV5-6,TRBJ2-7,CASSLADEQYF
TRBV14,TRBJ1-5,CASSQMEDQPQHF
TRBV4-3,TRBJ2-3,CASSQVSGRKDTQYF
TRBV5-4,TRBJ2-3,CASSLGTTDTQYF
TRBV5-1,TRBJ2-2,CASRDKDTGELFF
TRBV27,TRBJ1-3,CASSLAGPMSSGNTIYF
TRBV5-1,TRBJ1-4,CASSRGVPEEKLFF
TRBV28,TRBJ2-1,CASSLGRPNNEQFF
TRBV28,TRBJ2-5,CASSLSAGEYQETQYF
TRBV28,TRBJ2-3,CASSRPSGPSTDTQYF
TRBV7-9,TRBJ2-7,CASSYSQRAQNEQYF
TRBV5-1,TRBJ1-5,CASSTDGNNQPQHF
TRBV12-5,TRBJ2-1,CASGLVLGQGPLDEQFF
TRBV7-3,TRBJ2-2,CASSGQPPKVSGELFF
TRBV28,TRBJ1-4,CASSPQSYRGAHNEKLFF
TRBV6-5,TRBJ2-7,CASIGVGSSYEQYF
TRBV29-1,TRBJ1-2,CSVAQTLPGLGGYTF
TRBV19,TRBJ2-5,CASSIENPWETQYF
TRBV27,TRBJ1-1,CASSLSGTSTAFF
TRBV6-5,TRBJ2-6,CASSFKGSGANVLTF
TRBV10-3,TRBJ2-7,CAISEGGVYEQYF